The clone carrying this T cell receptor (beta chain) turned up a few times. This record comes from a study of STAT5B mutations in CD4+ large granular lymphocyte leukemia. The table came from immunoSEQ multiplex PCR; TCRdb's copy has only in-frame clones and leaves some out. Of about 33,000 clones in the sample, 74% were seen once. The specimen was CD4+ T cells from blood buffy coats. This sequence originates from a human donor in good health.

The CDR3 DNA reads as TGTGCCAGCAGCCCAGGGGGGCTTTCCTACGAGCAGTACTTC. The encoded protein is CASSPGGLSYEQYF. V is TRBV7-3 and J is TRBJ2-7, with D perhaps TRBD1 (7 bases). The germline V gene encodes CDR1 SGHTA and CDR2 FQGTGA. Trimming pared 5 bases from V and 1 base from J, leaving 12 bases between. This CDR3 has 14 amino acids.